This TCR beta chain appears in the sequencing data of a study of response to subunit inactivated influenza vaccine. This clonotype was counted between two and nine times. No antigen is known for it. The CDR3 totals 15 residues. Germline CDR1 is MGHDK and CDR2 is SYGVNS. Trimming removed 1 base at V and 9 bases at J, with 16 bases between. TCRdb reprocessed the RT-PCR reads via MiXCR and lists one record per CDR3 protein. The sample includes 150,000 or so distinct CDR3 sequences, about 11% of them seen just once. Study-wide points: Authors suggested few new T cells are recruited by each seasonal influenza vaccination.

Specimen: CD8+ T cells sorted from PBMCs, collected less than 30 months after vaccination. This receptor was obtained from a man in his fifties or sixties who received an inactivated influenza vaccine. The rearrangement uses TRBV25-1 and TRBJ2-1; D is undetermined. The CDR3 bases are TGTGCCAGCAGTGAATGGGGTGAGGCGTACGGTGAGCAGTTCTTC. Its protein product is CASSEWGEAYGEQFF.